Sequencing of this TCR beta chain was carried out in a study of T-cell memory formation after mild COVID-19. Each CDR3 protein gets one entry after TCRdb re-called the 5' RACE reads with MiXCR. Seen here are some 600,000 distinct CDR3 sequences, 17% observed once, and the top ten hold roughly 8.2%. Only a few counts were recorded for this clonotype. Trimming pared 5 bases from V and 0 bases from J, leaving 10 bases between. CDR1 and CDR2 (germline): SGHNT, YYREEE (reference sequence). This CDR3 is 14 amino acids long. This chain joins TRBV5-4 and TRBJ2-3; no firm D call. This receptor was obtained from an adult woman who had mild COVID-19 (a few samples of this study predate the infection). Cell type and time point are not known. Sequencing used PBMCs or a T cell subset sorted from them (not recorded which). CDR3: CASRPTSSTDTQYF. The CDR3 coding sequence is TGTGCCAGCAGGCCTACTTCTAGCACAGATACGCAGTATTTT.